These T cell receptor beta chains were read from a single sample in a study of identical twins. TCRdb reanalysed the 5' RACE reads using MiXCR and keeps one entry per CDR3 protein. The profile shows about 790,000 distinct CDR3 sequences, around a sixth of them singletons. The same sample was also studied in work on T cells expressing NK-cell markers.

Sequences were obtained from PBMCs. The receptors originated from a young woman in good health. CDR3s include the opening cysteine and the closing phenylalanine or tryptophan. Fields, in order: clone size, J gene, V gene, D gene, CDR3 protein, CDR3 DNA. A D gene is named only where the DNA matches it firmly. Where a row states a size, it is once, few, many or the class of an expanded clone; other rows omit it.

. TRBJ2-2 TRBV6-1 . CASMTRNTGELFF TGTGCCAGCATGACTAGAAACACCGGGGAGCTGTTTTTT
few TRBJ2-1 TRBV4-2 . CASSQAPGWDEQFF TGTGCCAGCAGCCAAGCCCCAGGGTGGGATGAGCAGTTCTTC
many TRBJ1-5 TRBV6-1 TRBD1 CASSTGTGRQPQHF TGTGCCAGCAGTACAGGGACAGGGCGTCAGCCCCAGCATTTT
many TRBJ1-1 TRBV5-1 . CASSFMSGNTEAFF TGCGCCAGCAGCTTTATGTCGGGGAACACTGAAGCTTTCTTT
. TRBJ1-1 TRBV27 . CASSLWPYSSLEAFF TGTGCCAGCAGCTTGTGGCCTTATAGCAGCTTGGAAGCTTTCTTT
. TRBJ2-3 TRBV4-3 . CASSPLGRGTDTQYF TGCGCCAGCAGCCCCCTCGGGAGAGGGACAGATACGCAGTATTTT
few TRBJ2-7 TRBV12-3/TRBV12-4 . CASSPHPAGAYEQYF TGTGCCAGCAGCCCCCATCCTGCAGGGGCCTACGAGCAGTACTTC
. TRBJ2-7 TRBV30 . CAWSVGTLSYEQYF TGTGCCTGGAGTGTAGGGACGCTCTCCTACGAGCAGTACTTC
few TRBJ2-3 TRBV10-3 TRBD1 CAIAQLRGSTDTQYF TGTGCCATCGCCCAACTCAGGGGGAGCACAGATACGCAGTATTTT
. TRBJ2-2 TRBV25-1 . CASTSRSLNTGELFF TGTGCCAGCACCAGCAGGAGCCTGAACACCGGGGAGCTGTTTTTT
few TRBJ2-5 TRBV6-1 . CASSEGAVWGQETQYF TGTGCCAGCAGTGAGGGGGCCGTGTGGGGCCAAGAGACCCAGTACTTC
once TRBJ2-1 TRBV6-1 TRBD1 CASSGQGAGNEQFF TGTGCCAGCAGTGGACAGGGGGCCGGGAATGAGCAGTTCTTC
few TRBJ2-1 TRBV5-1 . CASSLSGSQYNEQFF TGCGCCAGCAGCTTGTCAGGGAGTCAGTACAATGAGCAGTTCTTC
few TRBJ2-7 TRBV3-1 . CASSQERTLTYEQYF TGTGCCAGCAGCCAAGAACGGACTCTTACCTACGAGCAGTACTTC
few TRBJ2-7 TRBV20-1 . CSAQDGTRSGKQYF TGCAGTGCTCAAGACGGGACCAGGTCGGGGAAGCAGTACTTC
. TRBJ2-5 TRBV10-3 . CAISGAAGHQETQYF TGTGCCATCAGTGGAGCGGCGGGTCACCAAGAGACCCAGTACTTC
. TRBJ2-7 TRBV7-2 TRBD2 CASSAGLAGYTYEQYF TGTGCCAGCAGTGCCGGACTAGCGGGATACACCTACGAGCAGTACTTC
few TRBJ1-6 TRBV4-3 . CASSHIQVRGGSPLHF TGCGCCAGCAGCCACATACAGGTTCGGGGCGGTTCACCCCTCCACTTT
many TRBJ1-1 TRBV7-9 . CASSLGQRWNTEAFF TGTGCCAGCAGCTTAGGCCAACGGTGGAACACTGAAGCTTTCTTT
few TRBJ2-1 TRBV15 TRBD1 CATKKQGASNEQFF TGTGCCACCAAGAAACAGGGGGCGTCAAATGAGCAGTTCTTC
. TRBJ2-2 TRBV5-6 TRBD2 CASRERTSGSGGELFF TGTGCCAGCAGGGAGAGGACTAGCGGGAGCGGCGGGGAGCTGTTTTTT
few TRBJ1-1 TRBV29-1 . CSVPRVNTEAFF TGCAGCGTCCCCCGTGTTAACACTGAAGCTTTCTTT
few TRBJ2-5 TRBV20-1 . CSAPRETQYF TGCAGTGCCCCGCGGGAGACCCAGTACTTC
few TRBJ1-1 TRBV5-1 TRBD1 CASSATGAGGLEAFF TGCGCCAGCAGCGCTACAGGGGCGGGCGGTCTCGAAGCTTTCTTT
few TRBJ2-1 TRBV7-2 TRBD2 CASSRTSGRAGEQFF TGTGCCAGCAGCCGCACTAGCGGGAGGGCAGGTGAGCAGTTCTTC